Each of the 32 T cell receptor beta chains below was sequenced from the same sample in a study of T cells after yellow fever vaccination. TCRdb reprocessed the 5' RACE reads with MiXCR, giving one entry per CDR3 protein. The profile covers about 340,000 distinct CDR3 sequences, with approximately 3.9% appearing a single time and less than 25% taken by the ten largest. Here the sequenced sample was PBMCs, taken 5 days after the yellow fever booster vaccination. The receptors derive from a man aged 18 to 35 who received the YFV17D yellow fever vaccine.

The rearrangement uses TRBV10-2 and TRBJ2-5; D is perhaps TRBD2 (6 bases). The germline CDR1 and CDR2 sequences are WSHSY and SAAADI. Deletions cut 7 bases from V and 1 base from J, with 16 bases between. This CDR3 contains 15 residues. The CDR3 here is CASTGFGTGQETQYF. CDR3 DNA: TGCGCCAGCACAGGATTTGGGACTGGCCAAGAGACCCAGTACTTC.

This clonotype was detected only a few times. This chain uses TRBV5-1 with TRBJ2-6; 7 bases agree with TRBD1. Germline V gene data show CDR1 as SGHRS and CDR2 as YFSETQ. The junction had 16 bases not matched to a gene; V was cut back by 5 bases and J by 2 bases. The CDR3 covers 19 residues. The CDR3 DNA reads as TGCGCCAGCAGTTCAAGTCGGTCACAGGGGATCCCTGGGGCCAACGTCCTGACTTTC. This gives the protein CASSSSRSQGIPGANVLTF. The whole variable domain, filled in from reference TRBV5-1 and TRBJ2-6, reads KAGVTQTPRYLIKTRGQQVTLSCSPISGHRSVSWYQQTPGQGLQFLFEYFSETQRNKGNFPGRFSGRQFSNSRSEMNVSTLELGDSALYLCASSSSRSQGIPGANVLTFGAGSRLTVL.

This clonotype was recorded a few times. The chain is built from TRBV28 and TRBJ2-6; D remains ambiguous. V was cut by 5 bases and J by 2 bases, with 13 bases left in between. The length of the CDR3 is 16 residues. Per the germline V gene, CDR1 is MDHEN and CDR2 is SYDVKM. As DNA, the CDR3 is TGTGCCAGCAGTCCGTCGTCCAGGACTGGGGCCAACGTCCTGACTTTC. Residues: CASSPSSRTGANVLTF.

The chain couples TRBV20-1 to TRBJ1-2, with D tentatively TRBD1 (6 bases). V lost 4 bases and J lost 7, with 25 bases in between. Looked up from germline, CDR1 is DFQATT and CDR2 is SNEGSKA (reference sequence). This CDR3 region has 16 residues. CDR3 protein: CSAKPPRGGGVGGYTF. CDR3 coding DNA: TGCAGTGCTAAGCCCCCTAGAGGGGGAGGTGTTGGTGGCTACACCTTC.

This clonotype was found a few times. This chain connects TRBV19 to TRBJ2-7, with 9 bases that match TRBD1. Germline CDR1 reads LNHDA; CDR2 reads SQIVND (reference sequence). CDR3 length equals 14 residues. The V and J ends lost 4 bases and 5 bases, in that order; junction bases with no gene match: 6. The CDR3 nucleotides are TGTGCCAGTAGTAAACAGGGGGCCTTGGACGAGCAGTACTTC. Amino acids: CASSKQGALDEQYF.

This clonotype was found a few times. The V gene is TRBV5-4, the J gene TRBJ2-1, with TRBD2 as a possible D gene (5 bases). CDR1 is SGHNT, CDR2 YYREEE, per germline (reference sequence). V was shortened by 3 bases and J by 8 bases, with 12 bases between the two germline ends. The length of the CDR3 is 13 residues. CDR3: CASSSQGLHEQFF. The CDR3 nucleotides are TGTGCCAGCAGCTCCCAAGGACTCCATGAGCAGTTCTTC.

This clonotype was counted only a few times. The CDR3 region is CASTIFTEAFF. The CDR3 bases are TGTGCCAGCACCATCTTTACTGAAGCTTTCTTT. The chain recombines TRBV6-6 with TRBJ1-1; no firm D call. V lost 7 bases and J lost 5, with 8 bases in between. The CDR3 is 11 residues long. Germline CDR1 and CDR2: MNHNY and SVGAGI (reference sequence).

The rearrangement uses TRBV7-8 and TRBJ2-7; TRBD2 might be the D (6 bases). V lost 4 bases to trimming and J lost 2 bases, with 15 bases between them. CDR1 is SGHVS and CDR2 is FQNEAQ in the germline V gene. The CDR3 consists of 15 residues. The CDR3: CASSSPAGIPYEQYF. The DNA for the CDR3 is TGTGCCAGCAGCTCGCCCGCGGGGATACCCTACGAGCAGTACTTC.

This clonotype was detected ten times or more. The chain carries TRBV29-1 and TRBJ2-1; weak D call: TRBD1 (6 bases). Germline V CDR1 and CDR2: SQVTM, ANQGSEA. This CDR3 is 10 amino acids long. Trimming cost V 6 bases and J 10 bases, with 10 bases left between them. Here the CDR3 reads CSVGQLEQFF. Here the CDR3 DNA reads TGCAGCGTCGGACAGCTAGAGCAGTTCTTC.

A few counts support this clonotype. CDR3 coding DNA: TGTGCCAGCTCCCTCTCTAGTAGGCAGGACACCGGGGAGCTGTTTTTT. Its translation: CASSLSSRQDTGELFF. The chain combines TRBV7-3 with TRBJ2-2; D unclear. Germline CDR1 SGHTA, CDR2 FQGTGA. V lost 8 bases and J 3 bases, leaving 19 bases between the germline ends. CDR3 size: 16 residues.

There are many counts of this clonotype. The chain links TRBV4-3 to TRBJ2-1; D possibly corresponds to TRBD2 (5 bases). This CDR3 spans 15 amino acids. Germline loops: CDR1 LGHNA, CDR2 YSLEER. V lost 3 bases, J lost 7 bases, and 16 bases lay in between. DNA for the CDR3: TGCGCCAGCAGCCAGCTAACTAGGGATGGTAATGAGCAGTTCTTC. Residues: CASSQLTRDGNEQFF.

This clonotype was seen a handful of times. The V gene is TRBV6-2 or TRBV6-3, the J gene TRBJ2-1; the D gene is possibly TRBD1 (6 bases). V lost 6 bases and J lost 0, with 15 bases in between. Germline CDR1 is MNHEY and CDR2 is SVGEGT. This CDR3 comprises 16 residues. The CDR3 DNA sequence: TGTGCCAGCAGCCTAGCCGGGACAAACTCCTACAATGAGCAGTTCTTC. It codes for CASSLAGTNSYNEQFF.

The sample holds a few counts of this clonotype. The chain is built from TRBV11-2 and TRBJ2-7, with 9 bases identical to TRBD2. The CDR3 spans 15 residues. Germline V gene data show CDR1 as SGHAT and CDR2 as FQNNGV. V shed 2 bases and J 6 bases; nucleotides not matched to a gene: 8. CDR3 protein: CASSLWRGGISEQYF. In DNA, the CDR3 is TGTGCCAGCAGCTTATGGCGGGGGGGAATTTCCGAGCAGTACTTC.

The chain recombines TRBV20-1 with TRBJ2-4, with a tentative D call TRBD1 (6 bases). The CDR3 consists of 13 residues. V dropped 6 bases and J dropped 7 bases, with 16 bases sitting between them. CDR1 DFQATT and CDR2 SNEGSKA come from the germline V gene (reference sequence). CDR3 sequence (DNA): TGCAGTGCCCCACCAACAGGGACCAACATTCAGTACTTC. Residues: CSAPPTGTNIQYF.

The table lists this clonotype with a few counts. An end of the junction does not agree with germline; a read error may underlie this. This chain connects TRBV7-9 to TRBJ2-2, with 8 bases lining up with TRBD1. This CDR3 contains 17 residues. Looked up from germline, CDR1 is SEHNR and CDR2 is FQNEAQ (reference sequence). The CDR3 DNA follows: TGTGCCAGCAGCAACAGGGGGTTGTGGACGAACCCCGGGGAGCTGTTTTTT. Its translation: CASSNRGLWTNPGELFF.

The gene calls are TRBV27 and TRBJ2-5, with TRBD1 matching over 7 bases. The CDR3 has 14 amino acids. The V and J ends lost 5 bases and 3 bases, in that order; junction bases with no gene match: 6. Germline values: CDR1 MNHEY, CDR2 SMNVEV (reference sequence). The CDR3 reads CASSHRDSKETQYF. CDR3 nucleotides: TGTGCCAGCAGTCACAGGGACAGCAAAGAGACCCAGTACTTC.

This clonotype was found a few times. This rearrangement joins TRBV20-1 to TRBJ2-3, with 7 positions matching TRBD2. Per the germline V gene, CDR1 is DFQATT and CDR2 is SNEGSKA (reference sequence). The CDR3 spans 17 residues. With 0 bases clipped from V and 1 base from J, the junction kept 10 bases outside the gene matches. In nucleotides, the CDR3 is TGCAGTGCTAGAGATCTGCGAGCGGGGTCAGGCACAGATACGCAGTATTTT. The encoded protein is CSARDLRAGSGTDTQYF.

The gene calls are TRBV28 and TRBJ2-2, with unresolved D. There are 13 residues in the CDR3. Germline V gene data show CDR1 as MDHEN and CDR2 as SYDVKM. V was clipped by 3 bases and J by 4 bases, with 6 bases between them. CDR3 region: CASSFSPTGELFF. The DNA of the CDR3 is TGTGCCAGCAGTTTCTCGCCCACCGGGGAGCTGTTTTTT.

This clonotype has at least ten counts. The chain carries TRBV4-3 and TRBJ1-1; 9 bases are shared with TRBD1. Unmatched junction bases numbered 6, after V lost 0 bases and J lost 4 bases. CDR1 is LGHNA, CDR2 YSLEER, per germline. The CDR3 contains 16 residues. CDR3 DNA: TGCGCCAGCAGCCAAGATATCGGGACAGGGTCCACTGAAGCTTTCTTT. It encodes CASSQDIGTGSTEAFF.

This clonotype has ten or more counts. The chain couples TRBV5-1 to TRBJ1-1, with 10 bases aligning to TRBD1. Trimming cost V 1 base and J 4 bases; bases outside gene matches: 4. The CDR3 runs 15 residues. Germline V CDR1 and CDR2: SGHRS, YFSETQ. The CDR3 bases are TGCGCCAGCAGCTTGTGGACAGGGGGGGGCACTGAAGCTTTCTTT. This gives the protein CASSLWTGGGTEAFF.

This sequence joins TRBV4-2 and TRBJ1-1; D possibly corresponds to TRBD1 (5 bases). The CDR3 is made up of 14 amino acids. Germline V CDR1 and CDR2: LGHNA, YNFKEQ. Trimming took 3 bases from V and 1 from J, leaving 9 bases between them. The CDR3 DNA reads as TGTGCCAGCAGCCACTTAGACAGGAACACTGAAGCTTTCTTT. The encoded protein is CASSHLDRNTEAFF.

This clonotype was counted many times. The rearrangement uses TRBV7-2 and TRBJ1-2, with D unclear. Trimming left V 6 bases short and J 14 bases short, with 22 bases between. Germline V CDR1 and CDR2: SGHTA, FQGNSA. There are 13 residues in the CDR3. DNA for the CDR3: TGTGCCAGCAGGCCGGAACGGAATATGGCTGGGACCTTC. Its translation: CASRPERNMAGTF.

This clonotype was seen many times. This rearrangement joins TRBV7-3 to TRBJ2-4, with D possibly matching TRBD1 (5 bases). CDR3 length: 13 residues. Trimming stripped 3 bases from V and 9 bases from J, with 12 bases between. Germline values: CDR1 SGHTA, CDR2 FQGTGA. The CDR3 DNA follows: TGTGCCAGCAGCTTGACAGAGTCGGGCATTCAGTACTTC. Amino acid sequence: CASSLTESGIQYF.

This clonotype showed up just a few times. This chain uses TRBV11-2 with TRBJ1-5, with D hard to call. This CDR3 has 13 residues. The germline gives CDR1 SGHAT, CDR2 FQNNGV. V was pared by 1 base and J by 9 bases, with 10 bases between. The CDR3 spells CASSLGPTRPQHF. The CDR3 DNA sequence: TGTGCCAGCAGCTTAGGACCTACGCGGCCCCAGCATTTT.

This clonotype came up many times. This chain joins TRBV27 and TRBJ2-7; possible D gene TRBD1, 6 bases. V lost 5 bases to trimming and J lost 0 bases, with 8 bases between them. The CDR3 loop spans 13 amino acids. Germline V gene data show CDR1 as MNHEY and CDR2 as SMNVEV (reference sequence). As DNA, the CDR3 is TGTGCCAGCAGTAAGGACAGCTCCTACGAGCAGTACTTC. Amino acid sequence: CASSKDSSYEQYF.

The chain employs TRBV10-3 and TRBJ1-1; D is undetermined. V gave up 3 bases and J gave up 1 base, with 12 bases separating them. Germline lookup yields CDR1 ENHRY and CDR2 SYGVKD. CDR3 size: 15 residues. In DNA, the CDR3 is TGTGCCATCAGTGATAGGAGGACCAAGAACACTGAAGCTTTCTTT. This sequence encodes CAISDRRTKNTEAFF.

The CDR3 DNA reads TGTGCCAGCAGTGACTCGGGGTCAGCGAACACCGGGGAGCTGTTTTTT. Protein: CASSDSGSANTGELFF. This chain uses TRBV6-4 with TRBJ2-2; D gene uncertain. Germline loops: CDR1 MRHNA, CDR2 SNTAGT. Between the trimmed V and J ends, which lost 0 bases and 0 bases, there was a span of 8 bases. The CDR3 covers 16 residues.

The chain combines TRBV7-9 with TRBJ1-6; D gene unclear. V was clipped by 3 bases and J by 14 bases, with 14 bases between them. This CDR3 has 13 residues. Germline-derived CDR1 and CDR2 are SEHNR and FQNEAQ (reference sequence). CDR3 in DNA: TGTGCCAGCAGCTTCAGCAGGATCTCAACCCTCCACTTT. This encodes CASSFSRISTLHF.

This clonotype was seen many times. The chain uses TRBV7-2 and TRBJ2-3; TRBD1 might be the D (5 bases). This CDR3 spans 14 amino acids. V lost 5 bases and J 6 bases, leaving 15 bases between the germline ends. Germline V gives CDR1 SGHTA, CDR2 FQGNSA. The CDR3 loop is CASSTKGHPDTQYF. CDR3 in DNA: TGTGCCAGCAGCACCAAAGGACATCCGGATACGCAGTATTTT.

This chain connects TRBV11-2 to TRBJ2-7, with D perhaps matching TRBD1 or TRBD2 (5 bases each). V lost 4 bases to trimming and J lost 8 bases, with 15 bases between them. Germline-derived CDR1 and CDR2 are SGHAT and FQNNGV. The CDR3 extends over 13 amino acids. CDR3 DNA: TGTGCCAGCAGCTCCCGGGACGGGTTAAAGCAGTACGTC. Translated, it gives CASSSRDGLKQYV.

The table lists this clonotype with a few counts. This chain connects TRBV12-3 or TRBV12-4 to TRBJ2-7; D remains unclear. The CDR3 has 12 residues. V lost 5 bases to trimming and J lost 5 bases, with 10 bases between them. CDR3 bases: TGTGCCAGCAGTCCAGGACGACACGAGCAGTACTTC. Amino acids: CASSPGRHEQYF.

This clonotype was counted a few times. J is TRBJ2-3 and V is TRBV25-1; the match to TRBD1 covers 10 bases. The junction had 7 bases not matched to a gene; V was cut back by 1 base and J by 6 bases. The CDR3 extends over 16 amino acids. Germline assignment: CDR1 MGHDK and CDR2 SYGVNS. The CDR3 DNA reads as TGTGCCAGCAGTGAATGGGATGGGACAGGGGTGGATACGCAGTATTTT. Amino acid sequence: CASSEWDGTGVDTQYF.